One TCR beta chain is described in this entry. This clone was detected ten times or more. The target of this receptor is not known. Nothing much larger sits one base from this clone, and base qualities are not available. Read against the paper, the sample's treatment or condition label means: high-dose cyclophosphamide on days +3 and +4 as single-agent GVHD prophylaxis. PTCy patients received busulfan and fludarabine conditioning, a related or unrelated marrow graft, and cyclophosphamide on days +3 and +4. The PTCy-treated patients were drawn from a prospective, multi-institutional clinical trial. Peripheral blood and bone marrow mononuclear cells were isolated by Ficoll-Hypaque density centrifugation and cryopreserved. This entry belongs to a study of T cells after posttransplantation cyclophosphamide (dated by TCRdb to 2016 to 2017). Turning to the overall study: Using TRB sequencing, the study followed how the T cell repertoire reconstituted after myeloablative bone marrow transplantation in which posttransplantation cyclophosphamide served as GVHD prophylaxis. In 3 patients, TRB sequencing was also performed on up to about 3 more blood samples taken 2 to 5.2 years after transplant, and in 4 patients, pretransplant blood was also TRB-sequenced. Blood from all 35 or so PTCy patients who had 1-year posttransplant specimens underwent TRB sequencing. Samples from about 35 PTCy-treated patients, along with samples from approximately 15 of their related bone marrow donors, underwent antigen receptor sequencing. Because TRA and TRB clonality correlated tightly in about 9 samples, the subsequent TCR analyses were limited to TRB only. Public TRB sequences were queried against a database of over 3,500 sequences associated with responses to pathogens, tumor antigens, self-antigens and alloantigens.

V loses 1 base of germline sequence and J loses 0 bases, and the interval between the two ends is 14 bases. According to the germline V gene (reference sequence), CDR1 reads LNHNV and CDR2 reads YYDKDF. From cysteine to phenylalanine, the CDR3 is 17 amino acids long. The entry retains the CDR3 DNA only, 51 bases that are in frame from base 1. Genomic DNA was the input for TRB sequencing, which was run either with the immunoSEQ assay at survey resolution or with the hsTCRB kit. The paper's processing steps were these. The immunoSEQ software handled the initial read processing, while the LymphoSeq R package was used for the repertoire analyses. Clonality was computed as 1 minus normalized Shannon entropy; Gini coefficient was also calculated for each TRB dataset. To infer phenotypes in unsorted samples, TRB sequences from sorted subsets of the recipient or donor were mapped onto unsorted samples from the same recipient. The table was pulled from immuneACCESS by TCRdb, which kept in-frame rearrangements only. Such tables lose some clones; where checked, under half of the loss comes from unresolved V genes, and the rest has no known cause. V and J calls plus clone size are reproduced from that table; the DNA served to infer D and trimming. This sample shows about 1,200 clones, and none of them turns up only once. Around 45% of the sample lies in the top ten.

General conclusions and limits of the study: Donor-recipient similarity was low at 1-2 months but increased during the first year, and donor CD8+ memory clones often dominated later blood repertoires. The TRB repertoires of T cells infiltrating skin or GI tract showed only limited overlap with the TRB repertoires of T cells in blood. Across 45 patients, recipient CMV seropositivity and CMV reactivation were highly associated with TRB clonality; PTCy diversity was similar to CNI/methotrexate controls.

This TCR was sampled from a male patient in his 30s who received an allogeneic stem cell transplant from a related donor, was CMV-positive, and had no GVHD. Following a transplant, some T cells may be graft donor cells, not patient cells. The V gene is TRBV15 and the J gene is TRBJ2-3; the D gene is perhaps TRBD2, from 6 matching bases. The sample here was PBMCs, taken 84 days after allogeneic stem cell transplant with posttransplant cyclophosphamide. The nucleotide sequence reads as follows: TGTGCCACCAGCAGAGGGGGACTCCTCCAGAGCACAGATACGCAGTATTTT. Its protein product is CATSRGGLLQSTDTQYF.